Listed below are T cell receptor beta chains from one sample, sequenced in a study of tumor-infiltrating lymphocytes in localized non-small cell lung cancer. Repertoires were generated with immunoSEQ multiplex PCR, while TCRdb's copy carries only in-frame clones and drops some. Of tens of thousands of clones listed, nearly 70% were seen once; the top ten hold over 12%. What was sequenced was lung tumor tissue. These TCRs come from a human donor with non-small cell lung cancer. Both conserved end residues are part of each CDR3. A D gene is named only where the DNA matches it firmly. Where a row states a size, it is once, few, many or the class of an expanded clone; other rows omit it.

d_gene: NA
v_gene: TRBV9
abundance: once
j_gene: TRBJ2-5
CDR3nt: TGTGCCAGCAGCTCCGGCGGCTTCCAAGAGACCCAGTACTTC
CDR3aa: CASSSGGFQETQYF

d_gene: NA
v_gene: TRBV27
abundance: NA
j_gene: TRBJ2-3
CDR3nt: TGTGCCAGCAGTTTCTCTCTCACAGATACGCAGTATTTT
CDR3aa: CASSFSLTDTQYF

d_gene: NA
v_gene: TRBV6-5
abundance: NA
j_gene: TRBJ1-2
CDR3nt: TGTGCCAGCAGTTACGACCGGATCATGTATGGCTACACCTTC
CDR3aa: CASSYDRIMYGYTF

d_gene: NA
v_gene: TRBV14
abundance: NA
j_gene: TRBJ2-7
CDR3nt: TGTGCCAGCAGCCACGATACAGGCGCCGGCTGGGAGCAGTACTTC
CDR3aa: CASSHDTGAGWEQYF

d_gene: NA
v_gene: TRBV30
abundance: once
j_gene: TRBJ2-1
CDR3nt: TGTGCCTGGAGTAATCTAGGGACTCAGTTCTTC
CDR3aa: CAWSNLGTQFF

d_gene: NA
v_gene: TRBV5-6
abundance: NA
j_gene: TRBJ2-1
CDR3nt: TGTGCCAGCAGCTTGCGAAGGGGGTCCTACAATGAGCAGTTCTTC
CDR3aa: CASSLRRGSYNEQFF

d_gene: NA
v_gene: TRBV18
abundance: NA
j_gene: TRBJ2-3
CDR3nt: TGTGCCAGCTCACCCCAAAGAGCTGGGAAAGATACGCAGTATTTT
CDR3aa: CASSPQRAGKDTQYF

d_gene: TRBD2
v_gene: TRBV9
abundance: NA
j_gene: TRBJ2-5
CDR3nt: TGTGCCAGCAGCGGTAGCGGGAGGGCGCAAGAGACCCAGTACTTC
CDR3aa: CASSGSGRAQETQYF

d_gene: NA
v_gene: TRBV15
abundance: NA
j_gene: TRBJ2-2
CDR3nt: TGTGCCACCAGCAGCTACAGGGAACTGACCGGGGAGCTGTTTTTT
CDR3aa: CATSSYRELTGELFF

d_gene: TRBD2
v_gene: TRBV2
abundance: NA
j_gene: TRBJ2-7
CDR3nt: TGTGCCAGCAGGAGGAGAGGGACTACCTACGAGCAGTACTTC
CDR3aa: CASRRRGTTYEQYF

d_gene: NA
v_gene: TRBV7-9
abundance: NA
j_gene: TRBJ1-1
CDR3nt: TGTGCCAGCAGCTCTCTCGGGACTGAAGCTTTCTTT
CDR3aa: CASSSLGTEAFF

d_gene: NA
v_gene: TRBV9
abundance: NA
j_gene: TRBJ1-3
CDR3nt: TGTGCCAGCAGTCCCACGGGGGGCTCTGGAAACACCATATATTTT
CDR3aa: CASSPTGGSGNTIYF

d_gene: NA
v_gene: TRBV5-1
abundance: NA
j_gene: TRBJ2-1
CDR3nt: TGCGCCAGCAGCTCACAGGGAGTGGGCTACAATGAGCAGTTCTTC
CDR3aa: CASSSQGVGYNEQFF

d_gene: NA
v_gene: TRBV5-4
abundance: few
j_gene: TRBJ1-2
CDR3nt: TGTGCCAGCAGCTTGGGGGGCGTTGCGCAGTCCTTTAACTATGGCTACACCTTC
CDR3aa: CASSLGGVAQSFNYGYTF

d_gene: NA
v_gene: TRBV4-1
abundance: NA
j_gene: TRBJ1-4
CDR3nt: TGCGCCAGCAGCCAAGGGGCAACTAATGAAAAACTGTTTTTT
CDR3aa: CASSQGATNEKLFF